A single sample gave rise to the 31 T cell receptor beta chains below, sequenced in a study of cytomegalovirus exposure and HLA in healthy donors. Data came from immunoSEQ multiplex PCR; TCRdb stores just in-frame clones and leaves some out. Here the sample spans about 130,000 clones, 89% being singletons. The sequenced material came from PBMCs. All receptors come from a woman aged 18-29 years in good health and CMV-seronegative.

This rearrangement joins TRBV7-9 to TRBJ2-7, with 7 positions matching TRBD2. J gave up 0 bases and V 4 bases, and 12 bases lay outside the gene matches. Germline assignment: CDR1 SEHNR and CDR2 FQNEAQ (reference sequence). This CDR3 spans 17 amino acids. The CDR3 sequence is CASSSLAEKKSSYEQYF. CDR3 DNA sequence: TGTGCCAGCAGCTCCCTAGCGGAGAAAAAGAGCTCCTACGAGCAGTACTTC.

The chain combines TRBV27 with TRBJ2-1; perhaps TRBD2 as D (6 bases). The CDR3 contains 15 residues. V was trimmed by 0 bases and J by 3 bases, leaving 9 bases between them. CDR1 is MNHEY and CDR2 is SMNVEV in the germline V gene (reference sequence). CDR3 loop: CASSLSGRNYNEQFF. The CDR3 nucleotides read TGTGCCAGCAGTTTATCCGGGAGAAACTACAATGAGCAGTTCTTC.

The rearrangement uses TRBV18 and TRBJ1-2; D not certain. Germline V lookup: CDR1 KGHSH, CDR2 LQKENI. The CDR3 is made up of 14 amino acids. V lost 3 bases and J lost 2, with 10 bases in between. The CDR3 region is CASSPDGGNYGYTF. The CDR3 DNA follows: TGTGCCAGCTCACCGGACGGAGGAAACTATGGCTACACCTTC.

This sequence joins TRBV30 and TRBJ1-1; TRBD1 might be the D (6 bases). Trimming shortened V by 1 base and J by 4 bases, and 7 bases separated the two germline ends. Germline V gene sequence: CDR1 GTSNPN, CDR2 SVGIG (reference sequence). The CDR3 loop spans 12 amino acids. CDR3 in amino acids: CAWSAGVTEAFF. Here the CDR3 DNA reads TGTGCCTGGAGTGCAGGGGTCACTGAAGCTTTCTTT.

CDR3 loop: CASSPPGQGGTEAFF. DNA of the CDR3: TGCGCCAGCAGCCCGCCGGGACAGGGGGGCACTGAAGCTTTCTTT. The chain has TRBV5-1 and TRBJ1-1; 11 nucleotides line up with TRBD1. V gave up 4 bases and J gave up 4 bases; unmatched junction bases: 6. The CDR3 length is 15 residues. Germline-derived CDR1 and CDR2 are SGHRS and YFSETQ. Combining the CDR3 with reference TRBV5-1 and TRBJ1-1 gives the whole variable domain KAGVTQTPRYLIKTRGQQVTLSCSPISGHRSVSWYQQTPGQGLQFLFEYFSETQRNKGNFPGRFSGRQFSNSRSEMNVSTLELGDSALYLCASSPPGQGGTEAFFGQGTRLTVV.

The chain joins TRBV27 to TRBJ2-7, with D tentatively TRBD1 (6 bases). The V gene lost 3 bases and the J gene lost 6 bases, with 18 bases spanning the gap. The CDR3 spans 15 residues. Germline V lookup: CDR1 MNHEY, CDR2 SMNVEV (reference sequence). The CDR3 sequence is CASSLTPTGPLEQYF. The CDR3 bases are TGTGCCAGCAGTTTGACCCCAACAGGGCCTCTCGAGCAGTACTTC.

The chain combines TRBV18 with TRBJ2-3, with TRBD2 matching over 9 bases. CDR1 KGHSH and CDR2 LQKENI come from the germline V gene. This CDR3 contains 18 residues. The ends lost 4 bases at V and 4 bases at J; junction bases unmatched: 15. This CDR3 reads CASSLHRGGGAGADTQYF. The CDR3 DNA sequence: TGTGCCAGCTCACTGCACCGCGGCGGGGGGGCTGGAGCAGATACGCAGTATTTT.

The J gene is TRBJ1-5, the V gene TRBV18; TRBD1 might be the D (6 bases). The V gene's germline CDR1 is KGHSH and CDR2 LQKENI. Trimming removed 3 bases from V and 2 bases from J, with 11 bases in between. CDR3 length: 15 residues. The CDR3, as DNA: TGTGCCAGCTCACCGGGGGGGGCCGGCAATCAGCCCCAGCATTTT. It is translated as CASSPGGAGNQPQHF.

The sample holds one count of this clone. V usage is TRBV6-6 and J usage is TRBJ2-1; tentatively, D is TRBD2 (6 bases). Trimming shortened V by 7 bases and J by 7 bases, and 14 bases separated the two germline ends. The CDR3 covers 13 residues. From germline, CDR1 is MNHNY and CDR2 SVGAGI (reference sequence). CDR3 region: CASKSSDTNEQFF. As DNA, the CDR3 is TGTGCCAGCAAGTCTAGCGACACGAATGAGCAGTTCTTC.

This CDR3 is CASSYGDRGRPAFF. CDR3 bases: TGTGCCAGCAGTTACGGGGACAGGGGGCGGCCAGCTTTCTTT. The V gene is TRBV6-5, the J gene TRBJ1-1, with 12 nucleotides matching TRBD1. The ends lost 2 bases at V and 10 bases at J; junction bases unmatched: 5. Germline V gene lookup returns CDR1 MNHEY and CDR2 SVGAGI. The CDR3 spans 14 residues.

The chain combines TRBV18 with TRBJ2-2; D ambiguous. CDR1 and CDR2 from the germline V gene are KGHSH and LQKENI. The CDR3 extends over 16 amino acids. With 2 bases removed from V and 2 bases from J, the gap between germline ends came to 12 bases. The CDR3 sequence: CASSPVSAGNTGELFF. Written as DNA, the CDR3 is TGTGCCAGCTCACCAGTATCCGCCGGTAACACCGGGGAGCTGTTTTTT.

The chain combines TRBV6-1 with TRBJ2-2; 8 bases are shared with TRBD2. CDR3 size: 15 residues. The junction had 3 bases not matched to a gene; V was cut back by 2 bases and J by 4 bases. Per the germline V gene, CDR1 is MNHNS and CDR2 is SASEGT. DNA for the CDR3: TGTGCCAGCAGTGAATCCAGCGGGGGCACCGGGGAGCTGTTTTTT. Protein sequence: CASSESSGGTGELFF.

This chain uses TRBV20-1 with TRBJ2-7, with a possible D match to TRBD2 (6 bases). The V gene's germline CDR1 is DFQATT and CDR2 SNEGSKA (reference sequence). The CDR3 runs 11 residues. Trimming pared 6 bases from V and 2 bases from J, leaving 8 bases between. CDR3 region: CSARTTYEQYF. CDR3 DNA sequence: TGCAGTGCGAGGACTACCTACGAGCAGTACTTC.

The chain is built from TRBV19 and TRBJ1-2; 7 bases line up with TRBD1. The CDR3 length is 14 residues. The germline gives CDR1 LNHDA, CDR2 SQIVND (reference sequence). J was trimmed by 4 bases and V by 5 bases; bases with no gene match: 7. CDR3: CASSFKRDSYGYTF. The CDR3 region has the DNA TGTGCCAGTAGTTTTAAAAGGGACAGCTATGGCTACACCTTC.

The table lists this clone with a few counts. The same CDR3 also results from other DNA sequences found in this sample. The rearrangement links TRBV11-2 to TRBJ2-5, with D perhaps TRBD1 (5 bases). CDR3 size: 13 residues. CDR1 is SGHAT, CDR2 FQNNGV, per germline. Trimming removed 4 bases at V and 2 bases at J, with 8 bases between. As DNA, the CDR3 is TGTGCCAGCAGCTCGACAGATCAAGAGACCCAGTACTTC. This codes for CASSSTDQETQYF.

The V gene is TRBV9, the J gene TRBJ1-2; D uncertain. V shed 0 bases and J shed 2 bases, with 5 bases lying between them. Germline V gene sequence: CDR1 SGDLS, CDR2 YYNGEE. The CDR3 consists of 13 residues. CDR3 sequence (DNA): TGTGCCAGCAGCGTAGAACACAACTATGGCTACACCTTC. It specifies CASSVEHNYGYTF.

The chain carries TRBV6-6 and TRBJ2-6; D may be TRBD1 (6 bases). This CDR3 spans 15 amino acids. In germline, CDR1 is MNHNY, CDR2 SVGAGI (reference sequence). The V end was cut by 5 bases, the J end by 5 bases, with 13 bases between. CDR3 protein: CASSIQGSWANVLTF. In DNA, the CDR3 is TGTGCCAGCAGTATCCAGGGGTCCTGGGCCAACGTCCTGACTTTC.

The V gene is TRBV9, the J gene TRBJ2-2; TRBD1 matches 7 bases. Per germline, CDR1 SGDLS and CDR2 YYNGEE. The CDR3 covers 15 residues. The trim removed 1 base at V and 1 base at J, leaving 1 base unmatched. Written as DNA, the CDR3 is TGTGCCAGCAGCGTATCAGGGGGGAACACCGGGGAGCTGTTTTTT. Residues: CASSVSGGNTGELFF. Combining the CDR3 with reference TRBV9 and TRBJ2-2 gives the whole variable domain DSGVTQTPKHLITATGQRVTLRCSPRSGDLSVYWYQQSLDQGLQFLIQYYNGEERAKGNILERFSAQQFPDLHSELNLSSLELGDSALYFCASSVSGGNTGELFFGEGSRLTVL.

DNA for the CDR3: TGTGCCAGCAAACAGGGATTGAACACTGAAGCTTTCTTT. Amino acid sequence: CASKQGLNTEAFF. The rearrangement uses TRBV27 and TRBJ1-1; a weak D match, TRBD1 (6 bases). CDR1 MNHEY and CDR2 SMNVEV come from the germline V gene (reference sequence). The germline V and J ends were trimmed by 7 bases and 0 bases, with 9 bases remaining between them. The CDR3 extends over 13 amino acids.

The chain joins TRBV28 to TRBJ1-1, with a tentative D call TRBD1 (5 bases). The CDR3 runs 14 residues. Germline V gives CDR1 MDHEN, CDR2 SYDVKM. Between the trimmed V and J ends, which lost 3 bases and 5 bases, there was a span of 13 bases. CDR3 sequence: CASSFTRGETEAFF. CDR3 bases: TGTGCCAGCAGTTTCACCCGGGGGGAGACTGAAGCTTTCTTT.

V is TRBV27 and J is TRBJ1-5, with D possibly matching TRBD1 (5 bases). Germline CDR1 MNHEY, CDR2 SMNVEV (reference sequence). V dropped 6 bases and J dropped 5 bases, with 17 bases sitting between them. The CDR3 consists of 15 residues. CDR3 in DNA: TGTGCCAGCAGCCCGTCCGGAGGGGCGTATCAGCCCCAGCATTTT. Translated: CASSPSGGAYQPQHF.

The V call is TRBV2, the J call TRBJ1-2, with 12 bases identical to TRBD1. Unmatched junction bases numbered 5, after V lost 5 bases and J lost 7 bases. Germline V gene sequence: CDR1 SNHLY, CDR2 FYNNEI. This CDR3 comprises 14 residues. CDR3 amino acids: CASSRDRGPRGYTF. CDR3 nucleotides: TGTGCCAGCAGTCGGGACAGGGGGCCTCGTGGCTACACCTTC.

The chain carries TRBV14 and TRBJ1-2, with D possibly matching TRBD1 (6 bases). V lost 4 bases and J lost 5, with 11 bases in between. The CDR3 totals 13 residues. CDR1 is SGHDN and CDR2 is FVKESK in the germline V gene. CDR3 sequence reads: CASSLDSEYGYTF. The CDR3 region has the DNA TGTGCCAGCAGCCTGGACAGCGAGTATGGCTACACCTTC.

V is TRBV13 and J is TRBJ2-5; TRBD2 might be the D (7 bases). Germline V gene sequence: CDR1 PRHDT, CDR2 FYEKMQ (reference sequence). The CDR3 runs 17 residues. V gave up 5 bases and J gave up 4 bases, with 23 bases separating them. CDR3 sequence reads: CASSAIGGGALSETQYF. As DNA, the CDR3 is TGTGCCAGCAGCGCCATAGGTGGGGGGGCCTTGTCAGAGACCCAGTACTTC.

The chain joins TRBV6-6 to TRBJ2-3; TRBD1 might be the D (6 bases). This CDR3 has 14 residues. Looked up from germline, CDR1 is MNHNY and CDR2 is SVGAGI (reference sequence). Trimming removed 4 bases at V and 5 bases at J, with 13 bases between. The CDR3 bases are TGTGCCAGCAGTTTCCCGCTACAGGGAGATACGCAGTATTTT. Its protein product is CASSFPLQGDTQYF.

The CDR3 sequence: CASSGPSGGAETQYF. CDR3 bases: TGTGCCAGCAGTGGCCCTAGCGGGGGGGCAGAGACCCAGTACTTC. The rearrangement joins TRBV2 to TRBJ2-5; TRBD2 matches at 12 bases. This CDR3 region has 15 residues. Germline assignment: CDR1 SNHLY and CDR2 FYNNEI. V lost 4 bases and J lost 4; bases outside the gene matches: 4.

The chain uses TRBV5-1 and TRBJ2-1; the match to TRBD2 covers 13 bases. The germline gives CDR1 SGHRS, CDR2 YFSETQ. Losses at the gene ends were 2 bases for V and 5 bases for J; bases not matched to a gene: 1. This CDR3 comprises 15 residues. DNA of the CDR3: TGCGCCAGCAGCTTTACTAGCGGGGGGGACAATGAGCAGTTCTTC. This sequence encodes CASSFTSGGDNEQFF.

The CDR3 DNA sequence: TGTGCCAGCAGCCCAATGGACAGGGGACCCTACGAGCAGTACGTC. It translates to CASSPMDRGPYEQYV. The chain couples TRBV9 to TRBJ2-7; 9 bases map to TRBD1. Unmatched junction bases numbered 7, after V lost 4 bases and J lost 2 bases. CDR3 length equals 15 residues. Germline CDR1 and CDR2: SGDLS and YYNGEE.

The rearrangement joins TRBV13 to TRBJ2-1; 7 bases are shared with TRBD1. CDR1 is PRHDT and CDR2 is FYEKMQ in the germline V gene (reference sequence). After removal of 6 bases from V and 0 bases from J, the junction contained 5 bases not matched to a gene. This CDR3 has 15 amino acids. CDR3 nucleotide sequence: TGTGCCAGCAGTTCGGGACAGAGCTCCTACAATGAGCAGTTCTTC. Translated: CASSSGQSSYNEQFF.

The V gene is TRBV10-3, the J gene TRBJ1-2; TRBD1 agrees at 7 bases. The V gene end was trimmed by 2 bases and the J gene end by 7 bases; junction bases not matched to a gene: 10. The germline V gene has CDR1 ENHRY and CDR2 SYGVKD. The CDR3 runs 15 residues. CDR3 sequence (DNA): TGTGCCATCAGTGAGCCAGACAGGGCTGCTGGTGGCTACACCTTC. Its protein product is CAISEPDRAAGGYTF.

The chain uses TRBV4-3 and TRBJ1-3; 9 nucleotides line up with TRBD1. Trimming at V came to 10 bases and at J to 4 bases, leaving 8 bases not matched to a gene. The CDR3 sequence is 14 residues long. Per germline, CDR1 LGHNA and CDR2 YSLEER. The CDR3 loop reads CATGEGQGGNTIYF. The CDR3 DNA is TGCGCCACCGGTGAGGGACAGGGAGGAAACACCATATATTTT.